These T cell receptor beta chains were read from a single sample in a study of blood T cell repertoires in COVID-19. Profiling relied on immunoSEQ multiplex PCR, and the TCRdb table lists in-frame clones only, not all of them. The table records about 230,000 clones, more than 65% of them present only once. Sequencing input: peripheral blood. These receptors all come from a woman aged 40 to 50 who had recovered from COVID-19. Each CDR3 is given with its conserved first and last residue. Each record gives: D gene, V gene, clone size, J gene, CDR3 DNA, CDR3 protein. A D gene is named only where the DNA matches it firmly. A row's size may be missing; if present it is once, few, many or a size class.

d_gene: -
v_gene: TRBV13
abundance: -
j_gene: TRBJ1-4
CDR3nt: TGTGCCAGCAGCCGACAGGCTAATGAAAAACTGTTTTTT
CDR3aa: CASSRQANEKLFF

d_gene: TRBD1
v_gene: TRBV4-3
abundance: -
j_gene: TRBJ2-3
CDR3nt: TGCGCCAGCAGCCCTGACCCGCTCGGGACAGTTAATACGCAGTATTTT
CDR3aa: CASSPDPLGTVNTQYF

d_gene: TRBD1
v_gene: TRBV5-1
abundance: -
j_gene: TRBJ2-1
CDR3nt: TGCGCCAGCAGCTTGGTGCCAGGGGGCGACTACAATGAGCAGTTCTTC
CDR3aa: CASSLVPGGDYNEQFF

d_gene: TRBD1
v_gene: TRBV15
abundance: -
j_gene: TRBJ2-7
CDR3nt: TGTGCCACCAGCAGAGATAGCAGGGGGCCAGAGCAGTACTTC
CDR3aa: CATSRDSRGPEQYF

d_gene: -
v_gene: TRBV28
abundance: -
j_gene: TRBJ2-7
CDR3nt: TGTGCCAGCAGCAGCTCGGGGGAAGGGTCCTACGAGCAGTACTTC
CDR3aa: CASSSSGEGSYEQYF

d_gene: -
v_gene: TRBV10-2
abundance: -
j_gene: TRBJ1-1
CDR3nt: TGCGCCAGCAGTGAGTCGCGGGTGTCGGCTTTCTTT
CDR3aa: CASSESRVSAFF

d_gene: -
v_gene: TRBV5-4
abundance: -
j_gene: TRBJ2-3
CDR3nt: TGTGCCAGCAGCTTGGCCCCGGGAACAGATACGCAGTATTTT
CDR3aa: CASSLAPGTDTQYF

d_gene: TRBD1
v_gene: TRBV7-2
abundance: -
j_gene: TRBJ2-7
CDR3nt: TGTGCCAGCAGCTTAGGACAGGGTACCTACGAGCAGTACTTC
CDR3aa: CASSLGQGTYEQYF

d_gene: -
v_gene: TRBV4-1
abundance: -
j_gene: TRBJ1-4
CDR3nt: TGCGCCAGCAGCCAAGGTTACGGGTCATCAACTAATGAAAAACTGTTTTTT
CDR3aa: CASSQGYGSSTNEKLFF

d_gene: -
v_gene: TRBV7-9
abundance: -
j_gene: TRBJ1-1
CDR3nt: TGTGCCAGCAGACCGGCGGCCGGGACTGGGGCTGAAGCTTTCTTT
CDR3aa: CASRPAAGTGAEAFF

d_gene: TRBD2
v_gene: TRBV9
abundance: -
j_gene: TRBJ2-5
CDR3nt: TGTGCCAGCAGCCCTCCGGGGCGGGGGGCAGGAGAGACCCAGTACTTC
CDR3aa: CASSPPGRGAGETQYF

d_gene: -
v_gene: TRBV4-1
abundance: once
j_gene: TRBJ2-3
CDR3nt: TGCGCCAGCAGCCAATCTAGGGACTTCACAGATACGCAGTATTTT
CDR3aa: CASSQSRDFTDTQYF

d_gene: -
v_gene: TRBV4-3
abundance: -
j_gene: TRBJ2-3
CDR3nt: TGCGCCAGCAGCCAAGACGGTCCCCTTAGCACAGATACGCAGTATTTT
CDR3aa: CASSQDGPLSTDTQYF

d_gene: -
v_gene: TRBV27
abundance: -
j_gene: TRBJ1-2
CDR3nt: TGTGCCAGCAGTTTACAGGGGAATGGCTACACCTTC
CDR3aa: CASSLQGNGYTF

d_gene: -
v_gene: TRBV3-1/TRBV3-2
abundance: -
j_gene: TRBJ2-2
CDR3nt: TGTGCCAGCAGCCAAGAGCGGAACACCGGGGAGCTGTTTTTT
CDR3aa: CASSQERNTGELFF

d_gene: TRBD2
v_gene: TRBV4-3
abundance: -
j_gene: TRBJ2-1
CDR3nt: TGCGCCAGCAGCTACTTCTTTCACAGAGAAGAAGATGGAAGGGAGGGCAATGAGCAGTTCTTC
CDR3aa: CASSYFFHREEDGREGNEQFF

d_gene: -
v_gene: TRBV19
abundance: -
j_gene: TRBJ2-1
CDR3nt: TGTGCCAGTCGCGAAGGGCCCAGGGGTCATGAGCAGTTCTTC
CDR3aa: CASREGPRGHEQFF

d_gene: -
v_gene: TRBV4-3
abundance: -
j_gene: TRBJ2-2
CDR3nt: TGCGCCAGCAGCCAAGTAAGAGCCGCGGAGCTGTTTTTT
CDR3aa: CASSQVRAAELFF

d_gene: -
v_gene: TRBV18
abundance: -
j_gene: TRBJ1-4
CDR3nt: TGTGCCAGCTCACAGGGGATTGCTAATGAAAAACTGTTTTTT
CDR3aa: CASSQGIANEKLFF

d_gene: -
v_gene: TRBV25-1
abundance: -
j_gene: TRBJ1-1
CDR3nt: TGTGCGAATCACAGGCCCCTACTTCACACTGAAGCTTTCTTT
CDR3aa: CANHRPLLHTEAFF